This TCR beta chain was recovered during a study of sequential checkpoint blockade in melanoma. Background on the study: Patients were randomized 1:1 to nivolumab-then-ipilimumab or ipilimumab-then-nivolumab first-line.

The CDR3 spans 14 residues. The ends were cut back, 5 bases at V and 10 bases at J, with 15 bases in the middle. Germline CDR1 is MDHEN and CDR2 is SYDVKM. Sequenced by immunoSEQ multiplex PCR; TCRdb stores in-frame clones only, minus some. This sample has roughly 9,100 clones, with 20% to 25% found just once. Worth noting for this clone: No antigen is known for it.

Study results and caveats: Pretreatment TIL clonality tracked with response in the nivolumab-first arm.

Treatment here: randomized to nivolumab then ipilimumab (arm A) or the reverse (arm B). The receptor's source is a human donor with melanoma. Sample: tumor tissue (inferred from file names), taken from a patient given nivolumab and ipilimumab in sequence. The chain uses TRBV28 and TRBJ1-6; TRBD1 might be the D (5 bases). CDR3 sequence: CASSNVGRASPLHF. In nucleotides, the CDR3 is TGTGCCAGCAGTAACGTTGGCAGGGCGTCACCCCTCCACTTT.